These 15 T cell receptor beta chains were all obtained from the same sample, sequenced in a study of T cell responses to AZD1222 COVID-19 vaccine. Using immunoSEQ multiplex PCR, the repertoire was profiled, and TCRdb retains in-frame clones only, with some absent. The sample consists of over 100,000 clones, around nine tenths of them appearing once. This sample comprised peripheral blood, obtained 28 days after the second dose of the MenACWY control vaccine. The source of these receptors is an adult who received the MenACWY meningococcal vaccine as a control.

This clone has more than one count but fewer than ten. The V and J genes are TRBV7-9 and TRBJ1-4; 8 positions agree with TRBD1. The CDR3 extends over 15 amino acids. The germline V gene has CDR1 SEHNR and CDR2 FQNEAQ (reference sequence). V trimming: 4 bases; J trimming: 5 bases; junction bases outside the gene matches: 6. As DNA, the CDR3 is TGTGCCAGCAGCTCCGGACAGGGTAGGAATGAAAAACTGTTTTTT. Residues: CASSSGQGRNEKLFF.

This clone was seen more than once but under ten times. The genes are TRBV9 and TRBJ1-1; D unresolved. With 4 bases removed from V and 2 bases from J, the gap between germline ends came to 12 bases. The CDR3 has 14 amino acids. Germline CDR1 SGDLS, CDR2 YYNGEE. CDR3 sequence: CASSQWVENTEAFF. In nucleotides, the CDR3 is TGTGCCAGCAGCCAATGGGTGGAAAACACTGAAGCTTTCTTT.

V and J are TRBV20-1 and TRBJ2-5; D might be TRBD1 or TRBD2, each matching 5 bases. Germline V gene sequence: CDR1 DFQATT, CDR2 SNEGSKA (reference sequence). Trimming stripped 3 bases from V and 6 bases from J, with 26 bases between. This CDR3 has 17 residues. The CDR3: CSASVSPGPKPRKTQYF. The DNA of the CDR3 is TGCAGTGCTAGTGTATCCCCGGGGCCGAAACCGAGGAAGACCCAGTACTTC.

Written as DNA, the CDR3 is TGTGCCACCTCAGCTCCAGGGTCGGGGCAGCCCCAGCATTTT. Its translation is CATSAPGSGQPQHF. The chain carries TRBV24-1 and TRBJ1-5, with a possible D match to TRBD1 (5 bases). Germline values: CDR1 KGHDR, CDR2 SFDVKD. The CDR3 extends over 14 amino acids. Trimming stripped 9 bases from V and 7 bases from J, with 18 bases between.

This clone was seen more than once but under ten times. The chain has TRBV29-1 and TRBJ1-2, with TRBD1 matching 8 bases. The germline V gene has CDR1 SQVTM and CDR2 ANQGSEA. Trimming at V came to 3 bases and at J to 3 bases, leaving 6 bases not matched to a gene. The CDR3 extends over 14 amino acids. The CDR3 region is CSVDGQGADYGYTF. CDR3 nucleotide sequence: TGCAGCGTTGATGGGCAGGGGGCGGACTATGGCTACACCTTC.

The chain joins TRBV7-2 to TRBJ2-7; D possibly matches TRBD1 or TRBD2 (5 bases each). This CDR3 contains 14 residues. Looked up from germline, CDR1 is SGHTA and CDR2 is FQGNSA. Trimming left V 5 bases short and J 0 bases short, with 11 bases between. The CDR3: CASSRDGSSYEQYF. Here the CDR3 DNA reads TGTGCCAGCAGCAGGGACGGTAGCTCCTACGAGCAGTACTTC.

DNA of the CDR3: TGTGCCAGTACTTCAGGGGTTCATCAGCCCCAGCATTTT. Protein product: CASTSGVHQPQHF. The gene calls are TRBV28 and TRBJ1-5, with D tentatively TRBD1 (6 bases). The V gene's germline CDR1 is MDHEN and CDR2 SYDVKM. The V and J ends lost 9 bases and 5 bases respectively, with 14 bases between them. The CDR3 spans 13 residues.

This chain uses TRBV30 with TRBJ2-4; D gene unclear. V lost 2 bases, J lost 0 bases, and 14 bases lay in between. Germline V gene sequence: CDR1 GTSNPN, CDR2 SVGIG (reference sequence). This CDR3 contains 16 residues. This CDR3 reads CAWSPHGVVAKNIQYF. DNA of the CDR3: TGTGCCTGGAGTCCACATGGGGTAGTAGCCAAAAACATTCAGTACTTC.

This chain uses TRBV6-1 with TRBJ1-5; D might be TRBD1 (6 bases). Trimming took 3 bases from V and 5 from J, leaving 17 bases between them. Germline V gene lookup returns CDR1 MNHNS and CDR2 SASEGT. This CDR3 contains 16 residues. CDR3 nucleotide sequence: TGTGCCAGCAGTGATTATGGAGGGGGGCGGGATCAGCCCCAGCATTTT. It specifies CASSDYGGGRDQPQHF.

The rearrangement joins TRBV5-1 to TRBJ2-2, with TRBD2 matching over 9 bases. J lost 1 base, V lost 4 bases, and 5 bases had no gene match. This CDR3 is 16 amino acids long. Germline V CDR1 and CDR2: SGHRS, YFSETQ. The CDR3 sequence: CASSLRGGQNTGELFF. CDR3 coding DNA: TGCGCCAGCAGCCTGCGGGGGGGCCAGAACACCGGGGAGCTGTTTTTT.

The chain carries TRBV2 and TRBJ1-2, with D possibly matching TRBD1 (6 bases). The CDR3 extends over 14 amino acids. V shed 2 bases and J shed 2 bases, with 9 bases lying between them. Germline V gene data show CDR1 as SNHLY and CDR2 as FYNNEI. CDR3 region: CASSEKQGNYGYTF. CDR3 DNA sequence: TGTGCCAGCAGTGAAAAACAGGGCAACTATGGCTACACCTTC.

Here the CDR3 reads CASSLRKGGGGSTEAFF. CDR3 bases: TGTGCCAGCAGCTTAAGGAAGGGAGGAGGGGGAAGTACTGAAGCTTTCTTT. The rearrangement joins TRBV7-8 to TRBJ1-1; D possibly corresponds to TRBD1 (6 bases). Trimming cost V 2 bases and J 5 bases, with 21 bases left between them. The CDR3 extends over 17 amino acids. Germline CDR1 is SGHVS and CDR2 is FQNEAQ.

The chain links TRBV2 to TRBJ1-1; no clear D. V was clipped by 0 bases and J by 0 bases, with 2 bases between them. CDR1 is SNHLY and CDR2 is FYNNEI in the germline V gene. The CDR3 length is 13 residues. The CDR3 DNA reads as TGTGCCAGCAGTGAAGCGCTGAACACTGAAGCTTTCTTT. This translates into CASSEALNTEAFF.

V and J are TRBV5-1 and TRBJ2-7; 9 bases are a match to TRBD1. With V trimmed by 3 bases and J by 5 bases, 15 bases remained unmatched. Per the germline V gene, CDR1 is SGHRS and CDR2 is YFSETQ. The CDR3 covers 17 residues. CDR3 sequence reads: CASSSGLGAGTGNEQYF. CDR3 DNA: TGCGCCAGCAGCTCGGGGTTGGGAGCTGGGACAGGGAACGAGCAGTACTTC.

J is TRBJ1-2 and V is TRBV27, with 7 positions matching TRBD1. The CDR3 covers 14 residues. The germline V gene has CDR1 MNHEY and CDR2 SMNVEV (reference sequence). J gave up 5 bases and V 8 bases, and 11 bases lay outside the gene matches. The CDR3 here is CASASRGQYYGYTF. The CDR3 DNA reads as TGTGCCAGCGCTTCTCGGGGACAGTATTATGGCTACACCTTC.